A selection of T cell receptor beta chains follows, all from one sample in a study of blood T cell repertoires in COVID-19. TCRdb keeps only in-frame clones here, not all; method: immunoSEQ multiplex PCR. The sample has some 460,000 clones, roughly 91% seen once. The sample taken for sequencing was peripheral blood. The receptors derive from a woman aged 25-40 years with acute or convalescent COVID-19. Both conserved end residues are part of each CDR3. The D gene is left open where the match is weak. Size values are once, few and many counts, or a class for expanded clones, and some rows have none.

size	V	D	J	CDR3	DNA
NA	TRBV30	TRBD2	TRBJ2-7	CAWSLSGGEQYF	TGTGCCTGGAGCCTCTCGGGGGGCGAGCAGTACTTC
NA	TRBV6-5	NA	TRBJ2-7	CASSYPGYEQYF	TGTGCCAGCAGTTACCCCGGCTACGAGCAGTACTTC
NA	TRBV6-5	NA	TRBJ1-2	CASSWRENYGYTF	TGTGCCAGCAGTTGGAGGGAAAACTATGGCTACACCTTC
NA	TRBV10-1	NA	TRBJ2-3	CASRDNRPHTDTQYF	TGCGCCAGCAGAGATAATCGCCCACACACAGATACGCAGTATTTT
NA	TRBV4-1	TRBD2	TRBJ2-3	CASSRGSGGRTDTQYF	TGCGCCAGCAGCCGGGGAAGCGGGGGGCGCACAGATACGCAGTATTTT
NA	TRBV6-4	TRBD1	TRBJ2-7	CASSQGVLFEQYF	TGTGCCAGCAGCCAGGGGGTTCTGTTCGAGCAGTACTTC
once	TRBV25-1	TRBD2	TRBJ2-7	CASTGDYTYEQYF	TGTGCCAGCACTGGGGACTATACCTACGAGCAGTACTTC
NA	TRBV7-3	TRBD2	TRBJ2-3	CASSFTSGTSGDDTDTQYF	TGTGCCAGCAGCTTTACCTCCGGGACTAGCGGGGACGACACAGATACGCAGTATTTT
NA	TRBV7-8	NA	TRBJ2-1	CASSFDSNLGFF	TGTGCCAGCAGCTTTGATTCCAATCTCGGGTTCTTC
NA	TRBV30	NA	TRBJ1-2	CAWRTEANYGYTF	TGTGCCTGGAGGACAGAAGCTAACTATGGCTACACCTTC
NA	TRBV12-5	TRBD1	TRBJ1-2	CASGLRDSRSNYGYTF	TGTGCTAGTGGCCTGAGGGACAGCCGATCTAACTATGGCTACACCTTC
NA	TRBV10-2	NA	TRBJ1-6	CASSRNPQDSPLHF	TGCGCCAGCAGTCGAAATCCACAGGATTCACCCCTCCACTTT
once	TRBV2	TRBD1	TRBJ2-5	CASGQQGETQYF	TGTGCCAGCGGCCAACAGGGGGAGACCCAGTACTTC
once	TRBV2	TRBD2	TRBJ2-1	CASTTWTSGYNEQFF	TGTGCCAGCACGACCTGGACTAGCGGCTACAATGAGCAGTTCTTC
few	TRBV28	NA	TRBJ1-4	CASSLAGRAEKLFF	TGTGCCAGCAGTTTGGCGGGACGGGCTGAAAAACTGTTTTTT
NA	TRBV5-6	NA	TRBJ2-7	CASSLSGFTYEQYF	TGTGCCAGCAGCTTATCAGGGTTTACCTACGAGCAGTACTTC
NA	TRBV30	NA	TRBJ2-5	CAWRIGGSETQYF	TGTGCCTGGCGAATAGGGGGTTCCGAGACCCAGTACTTC
NA	TRBV11-2	NA	TRBJ2-7	CASSRWTALNEQYF	TGTGCCAGCAGCCGTTGGACAGCACTAAACGAGCAGTACTTC
once	TRBV7-2	NA	TRBJ2-7	CASSFSRGQTYEQYF	TGTGCCAGCAGCTTTAGCCGGGGACAAACCTACGAGCAGTACTTC
few	TRBV14	NA	TRBJ1-2	CASSQHTGYGYTF	TGTGCCAGCAGCCAACACACAGGGTATGGCTACACCTTC
NA	TRBV19	TRBD2	TRBJ2-7	CASSIGGGSYEQYF	TGTGCCAGTAGTATCGGCGGGGGAAGCTACGAGCAGTACTTC
NA	TRBV5-1	NA	TRBJ2-5	CASSLTGREETQYF	TGCGCCAGCAGCTTGACAGGTAGAGAAGAGACCCAGTACTTC
once	TRBV4-1	TRBD1	TRBJ1-6	CASSQGGTGGSYNSPLHF	TGCGCCAGCAGCCAAGGGGGGACAGGGGGCTCATATAATTCACCCCTCCACTTT
NA	TRBV3-1/TRBV3-2	TRBD2	TRBJ2-2	CASSQGGSGAGELFF	TGTGCCAGCAGCCAAGGGGGCAGCGGGGCCGGGGAGCTGTTTTTT
NA	TRBV10-3	TRBD2	TRBJ2-5	CAISTGTSGGAGETQYF	TGTGCCATCAGTACCGGGACTAGCGGGGGGGCCGGAGAGACCCAGTACTTC
NA	TRBV6-5	TRBD2	TRBJ2-1	CASTGTSGVYNEQFF	TGTGCCAGCACCGGGACTAGCGGAGTCTACAATGAGCAGTTCTTC
NA	TRBV5-8	NA	TRBJ2-2	CASSLVAAAGELFF	TGTGCCAGCAGCTTGGTAGCGGCGGCCGGGGAGCTGTTTTTT
NA	TRBV7-3	TRBD2	TRBJ2-1	CASSSSGGVNEQFF	TGTGCCAGCAGCTCTAGCGGGGGGGTAAATGAGCAGTTCTTC
NA	TRBV7-6	TRBD1	TRBJ2-1	CASSLVKDRGLPSSYNEQFF	TGTGCCAGCAGCTTAGTGAAAGACAGGGGGCTTCCCAGCTCCTACAATGAGCAGTTCTTC
NA	TRBV5-4	TRBD2	TRBJ2-3	CASTPGRGSGGATDTQYF	TGTGCCAGCACCCCCGGCAGGGGAAGCGGGGGGGCCACAGATACGCAGTATTTT
NA	TRBV9	TRBD1	TRBJ1-4	CASSPGQGTNEKLFF	TGTGCCAGCAGTCCGGGACAGGGAACTAATGAAAAACTGTTTTTT
once	TRBV6-5	NA	TRBJ1-1	CASSYSQGLNTEAFF	TGTGCCAGCAGTTACTCACAGGGCCTTAACACTGAAGCTTTCTTT
NA	TRBV4-1	NA	TRBJ1-1	CASSQDLFEMNTEAFF	TGCGCCAGCAGCCAAGATCTGTTTGAGATGAACACTGAAGCTTTCTTT
NA	TRBV7-3	NA	TRBJ1-6	CASSLNRESPLHF	TGTGCCAGCAGCTTGAACAGGGAGTCACCCCTCCACTTT
NA	TRBV28	TRBD2	TRBJ2-1	CASSSPGLAGGGNEQFF	TGTGCCAGCAGTTCCCCCGGACTAGCAGGCGGAGGGAATGAGCAGTTCTTC
NA	TRBV4-1	NA	TRBJ1-6	CASSLIQAWAYNSPLHF	TGCGCCAGCAGCCTTATCCAGGCGTGGGCCTATAATTCACCCCTCCACTTT
NA	TRBV19	NA	TRBJ2-5	CASSPAQYQETQYF	TGTGCCAGTAGTCCCGCCCAGTACCAAGAGACCCAGTACTTC
NA	TRBV5-4	NA	TRBJ1-2	CASSSDKDYGYTF	TGTGCCAGCAGCTCGGACAAAGACTATGGCTACACCTTC
NA	TRBV20-1	NA	TRBJ2-1	CSARKQPGEFF	TGCAGTGCTAGAAAACAGCCGGGGGAGTTCTTC